This T cell receptor beta chain comes out of a study of cytomegalovirus exposure and HLA in healthy donors. Turning to the study itself: The same platform used for the roughly 610 first-cohort repertoires was also used for the approximately 120 validation repertoires, as a later analysis reported. The study, taken as a whole, reports: According to a subsequent analysis, TCR clusters identified in the first cohort showed a tendency to co-occur across the approximately 120 validation repertoires. Altogether, about 160 TCR beta chains were recorded as cytomegalovirus-associated. While the bulk of TCR sequences proved rare, some public TCRs turned up in many donors.

CDR3 length: 16 amino acids. The germline V gene encodes CDR1 SEHNR and CDR2 FQNEAQ (reference sequence). Trimming removed 2 bases from V and 7 bases from J; junction bases left unmatched: 10. Regarding this clone: Antigen specificity is unknown.

Assay used: immunoSEQ multiplex PCR; TCRdb lists only in-frame clones, some missing. The sample holds roughly 350,000 clones, 86% seen once. V is TRBV7-9 and J is TRBJ2-1, with TRBD2 identical over 8 bases. The sequence derives from a woman under 30 in good health and CMV-seronegative. The specimen was PBMCs. For the CDR3, the DNA is TGTGCCAGCAGCTTAAAGTATACTAGCGGTGCGAATGAGCAGTTCTTC. Residues: CASSLKYTSGANEQFF. Full variable domain (remainder filled in from reference TRBV7-9 and TRBJ2-1): DTGVSQNPRHKITKRGQNVTFRCDPISEHNRLYWYRQTLGQGPEFLTYFQNEAQLEKSRLLSDRFSAERPKGSFSTLEIQRTEQGDSAMYLCASSLKYTSGANEQFFGPGTRLTVL.